This TCR beta chain emerged from a study of T-cell memory formation after mild COVID-19. Only a few counts were recorded for this clonotype. Its target is unknown. Germline loops: CDR1 SGHTA, CDR2 FQGTGA. Deletions cut 2 bases from V and 7 bases from J, with 15 bases between. The CDR3 loop spans 15 amino acids. Findings of the study overall: Clones contracting day 15 to 85 were balanced CD4/CD8; later expanders leaned CD4+. Detection of some responders pre-infection suggested pre-existing cross-reactive memory T cells participated. Contracting CD4+ clones lay largely in CM and EM, with CD8+ ones residing in EMRA.

TCRdb reprocessed the 5' RACE reads via MiXCR and lists one record per CDR3 protein. The sample includes approximately 150,000 distinct CDR3 sequences, about 14% of them seen just once. The clonotype was recovered from an adult woman who had mild COVID-19 (a few samples of this study predate the infection). Cell type and time point are not known. The V call is TRBV7-3, the J call TRBJ2-1, with D tentatively TRBD2 (6 bases). Material for sequencing was PBMCs or a T cell subset sorted from them (not recorded which). CDR3 sequence: CASSLGQGGSNEQFF. CDR3 in DNA: TGTGCCAGCAGCTTAGGTCAGGGAGGTAGTAATGAGCAGTTCTTC.